These 22 T cell receptor beta chains originate from one sample sequenced in a study of cytomegalovirus exposure and HLA in healthy donors. Sequencing used immunoSEQ multiplex PCR; TCRdb keeps in-frame clones, though not all of them. The sample contains under 150,000 clones, approximately 87% of which appear only once. Input material: PBMCs. The source of these receptors is a man between 18 and 29 years old in good health and CMV-seronegative.

The chain links TRBV9 to TRBJ1-3; 7 bases align to TRBD1. Looked up from germline, CDR1 is SGDLS and CDR2 is YYNGEE. This CDR3 is built from 15 residues. Trimming took 3 bases from V and 4 from J; bases not matched to a gene: 7. The CDR3 loop reads CASSGPTGNGNTIYF. The CDR3 nucleotides are TGTGCCAGCAGCGGACCGACAGGGAACGGAAACACCATATATTTT.

This sequence joins TRBV7-8 and TRBJ2-7; tentative D call: TRBD1 (5 bases). The ends were cut back, 2 bases at V and 2 bases at J, with 13 bases in the middle. CDR1 is SGHVS and CDR2 is FQNEAQ in the germline V gene. The CDR3 sequence is 15 residues long. The CDR3, as DNA: TGTGCCAGCAGCTTACCCAGGGTACGTCCCTACGAGCAGTACTTC. Its translation is CASSLPRVRPYEQYF.

The chain employs TRBV6-1 and TRBJ2-7; a weak D match, TRBD1 (6 bases). The germline CDR1 and CDR2 sequences are MNHNS and SASEGT. The CDR3 covers 16 residues. V lost 3 bases, J lost 2 bases, and 17 bases lay in between. DNA of the CDR3: TGTGCCAGCAGTGAGCCCGGGACACTGAATCCCTACGAGCAGTACTTC. Translation: CASSEPGTLNPYEQYF.

The genes are TRBV7-2 and TRBJ1-5; no reliable D call. Trimming removed 1 base from V and 2 bases from J, with 3 bases in between. This CDR3 spans 13 amino acids. Germline CDR1 is SGHTA and CDR2 is FQGNSA. The CDR3 loop reads CASSLVGNQPQHF. For the CDR3, the DNA is TGTGCCAGCAGCTTAGTCGGCAATCAGCCCCAGCATTTT.

V is TRBV14 and J is TRBJ1-3; D is ambiguous. The CDR3 runs 15 residues. The V gene lost 4 bases and the J gene lost 0 bases, with 10 bases spanning the gap. The germline CDR1 and CDR2 sequences are SGHDN and FVKESK. DNA for the CDR3: TGTGCCAGCAGCCTAACGCTGAGCTCTGGAAACACCATATATTTT. This codes for CASSLTLSSGNTIYF.

This chain links TRBV6-1 with TRBJ2-1; 7 nucleotides line up with TRBD2. V trimming: 6 bases; J trimming: 2 bases; junction bases outside the gene matches: 7. The CDR3 spans 15 residues. The germline V gene has CDR1 MNHNS and CDR2 SASEGT. CDR3 sequence reads: CASRAPGRTYNEQFF. CDR3 DNA: TGTGCCAGCAGGGCCCCCGGGAGGACCTACAATGAGCAGTTCTTC.

This clone has more than one count but fewer than ten. The CDR3 protein is CASRGDSLNYGYTF. The DNA of the CDR3 is TGTGCCAGCAGGGGGGACAGCCTTAACTATGGCTACACCTTC. This chain connects TRBV6-1 to TRBJ1-2; TRBD1 aligns across 7 bases. V shed 6 bases, J shed 1 base, and the junction held 5 bases outside the gene matches. The CDR3 has 14 amino acids. Germline V CDR1 and CDR2: MNHNS, SASEGT.

The J gene is TRBJ2-7, the V gene TRBV5-5; D is unresolved. Per germline, CDR1 SGHKS and CDR2 YYEKEE (reference sequence). The CDR3 is made up of 13 amino acids. With 4 bases removed from V and 3 bases from J, the gap between germline ends came to 11 bases. The CDR3 reads CASSPSSYYEQYF. Here the CDR3 DNA reads TGTGCCAGCAGCCCGAGTAGCTACTACGAGCAGTACTTC.

This sequence joins TRBV9 and TRBJ2-7; the match to TRBD1 covers 11 bases. The CDR3 extends over 16 amino acids. Germline CDR1 is SGDLS and CDR2 is YYNGEE. Trimming cost V 4 bases and J 3 bases; bases outside gene matches: 9. CDR3 sequence: CASSLHRDRGIYEQYF. DNA for the CDR3: TGTGCCAGCAGCCTTCACCGGGACAGGGGGATCTACGAGCAGTACTTC.

The gene calls are TRBV19 and TRBJ1-2, with D maybe TRBD1 (5 bases). This CDR3 contains 13 residues. CDR1 and CDR2 from the germline V gene are LNHDA and SQIVND (reference sequence). Trimming shortened V by 5 bases and J by 4 bases, and 11 bases separated the two germline ends. CDR3 sequence: CASSAQGGYGYTF. CDR3 sequence (DNA): TGTGCCAGTAGTGCGCAGGGCGGCTATGGCTACACCTTC.

As for this clone: An end of the junction does not agree with germline; a read error may underlie this. The rearrangement links TRBV15 to TRBJ1-5; D gene unclear. This CDR3 spans 14 amino acids. Germline V gene sequence: CDR1 LNHNV, CDR2 YYDKDF (reference sequence). The DNA of the CDR3 is TGTGCCACCAGAAGAGGGCAGGAGGGACAGCCCCAGCATTTT. It specifies CATRRGQEGQPQHF. Variable domain in full (rest from reference TRBV15 and TRBJ1-5): DAMVIQNPRYQVTQFGKPVTLSCSQTLNHNVMYWYQQKSSQAPKLLFHYYDKDFNNEADTPDNFQSRRPNTSFCFLDIRSPGLGDTAMYLCATRRGQEGQPQHFGDGTRLSIL.

This chain uses TRBV9 with TRBJ1-1; the D gene is possibly TRBD1 (5 bases). V lost 4 bases, J lost 7 bases, and 17 bases lay in between. The CDR3 is 14 residues long. CDR1 is SGDLS, CDR2 YYNGEE, per germline. The CDR3 nucleotides are TGTGCCAGCAGCCCCCGGCAGGGTGATTATGAAGCTTTCTTT. Translating gives CASSPRQGDYEAFF.

The chain carries TRBV5-5 and TRBJ2-7, with 8 bases lining up with TRBD2. V gave up 4 bases and J gave up 2 bases; unmatched junction bases: 5. The CDR3 sequence is 14 residues long. Germline lookup yields CDR1 SGHKS and CDR2 YYEKEE (reference sequence). The CDR3: CASSPTRGAYEQYF. The CDR3 region has the DNA TGTGCCAGCAGCCCTACGCGGGGGGCCTACGAGCAGTACTTC.

This chain links TRBV4-1 with TRBJ2-5; 9 nucleotides align to TRBD1. CDR1 is MGHRA and CDR2 is YSYEKL in the germline V gene. Trimming took 4 bases from V and 5 from J; bases not matched to a gene: 5. CDR3 length: 14 residues. The CDR3 sequence: CASSLGTGKETQYF. In DNA form, the CDR3 reads TGCGCCAGCAGCCTGGGGACAGGGAAGGAGACCCAGTACTTC.

The J gene is TRBJ1-1, the V gene TRBV5-1; D is unresolved. Germline-derived CDR1 and CDR2 are SGHRS and YFSETQ. This CDR3 is built from 15 residues. V was pared by 4 bases and J by 2 bases, with 15 bases between. This CDR3 is CASSGNIGGNTEAFF. The CDR3 DNA sequence: TGCGCCAGCAGCGGGAACATCGGAGGAAACACTGAAGCTTTCTTT.

The J gene is TRBJ2-4, the V gene TRBV20-1; D call uncertain. V lost 7 bases, J lost 6 bases, and 10 bases lay in between. This CDR3 has 11 amino acids. In germline, CDR1 is DFQATT, CDR2 SNEGSKA (reference sequence). The CDR3: CSVRAVNIQYF. The CDR3 nucleotides read TGCAGTGTTAGGGCCGTAAACATTCAGTACTTC.

The genes are TRBV6-6 and TRBJ2-3; D call uncertain. The CDR3 loop spans 13 amino acids. The V gene's germline CDR1 is MNHNY and CDR2 SVGAGI (reference sequence). Deletions cut 5 bases from V and 2 bases from J, with 8 bases between. The CDR3 reads CASSLPNTDTQYF. The CDR3 DNA reads TGTGCCAGCAGTCTACCCAACACAGATACGCAGTATTTT.

In its sample, this clone was seen once. J is TRBJ2-1 and V is TRBV2, with 8 bases that match TRBD2. Losses at the gene ends were 4 bases for V and 7 bases for J; bases not matched to a gene: 9. The CDR3 totals 15 residues. In germline, CDR1 is SNHLY, CDR2 FYNNEI. CDR3 DNA sequence: TGTGCCAGCAGTGTTCCGGGGGGGCCAGGAAATGAGCAGTTCTTC. The encoded protein is CASSVPGGPGNEQFF.

The genes are TRBV15 and TRBJ2-5, with TRBD1 matching 10 bases. The CDR3 is made up of 14 amino acids. V shed 5 bases and J 5 bases; nucleotides not matched to a gene: 5. Germline V gives CDR1 LNHNV, CDR2 YYDKDF (reference sequence). DNA for the CDR3: TGTGCCACCAGCTACGACAGGGGGCTCGAGACCCAGTACTTC. Its translation: CATSYDRGLETQYF. Complete variable domain (other parts from reference TRBV15 and TRBJ2-5): DAMVIQNPRYQVTQFGKPVTLSCSQTLNHNVMYWYQQKSSQAPKLLFHYYDKDFNNEADTPDNFQSRRPNTSFCFLDIRSPGLGDTAMYLCATSYDRGLETQYFGPGTRLLVL.

The rearrangement links TRBV15 to TRBJ2-6, with TRBD2 as a possible D gene (6 bases). Germline CDR1 LNHNV, CDR2 YYDKDF (reference sequence). This CDR3 has 19 residues. V lost 1 base, J lost 0 bases, and 16 bases lay in between. CDR3 sequence: CATSRVWAGQSSGANVLTF. The DNA for the CDR3 is TGTGCCACCAGCAGAGTCTGGGCGGGGCAGAGCTCTGGGGCCAACGTCCTGACTTTC.

The chain recombines TRBV13 with TRBJ1-3; D not certain. CDR1 is PRHDT, CDR2 FYEKMQ, per germline (reference sequence). The V end was cut by 2 bases, the J end by 4 bases, with 9 bases between. There are 14 residues in the CDR3. CDR3 nucleotide sequence: TGTGCCAGCAGCTTACTATCGGGGGGAAACACCATATATTTT. This sequence encodes CASSLLSGGNTIYF.

The chain has TRBV4-1 and TRBJ2-3, with D possibly TRBD1 on 5 matching bases. V lost 4 bases, J lost 4 bases, and 12 bases lay in between. The CDR3 totals 14 residues. Germline V gene data show CDR1 as MGHRA and CDR2 as YSYEKL. The CDR3 reads CASSPGSFADTQYF. CDR3 DNA: TGCGCCAGCAGCCCAGGGTCGTTCGCAGATACGCAGTATTTT.